This T cell receptor beta chain originates from a study of CD8 T cells in Susac syndrome. Germline CDR1 and CDR2: MDHEN and SYDVKM. This CDR3 comprises 12 residues. Trimming removed 2 bases at V and 9 bases at J, with 11 bases between. Reverse transcription of roughly 0.45 to 1 ug RNA was carried out with random hexamers. A single record per CDR3 protein comes from TCRdb applying MiXCR to the immunoSEQ multiplex PCR reads. The sample carries 150,000 to 200,000 distinct CDR3 sequences, 93% recorded once. Sequencing of TCR beta drew on CD8+ and CD4+ T cells from blood. The source of this sequence is a human donor with multiple sclerosis. The sequencing sample was made of CD4+ T cells from PBMCs. The chain couples TRBV28 to TRBJ2-7, with unresolved D. CDR3 DNA sequence: TGTGCCAGCAGTTTACCGACCCGGACGCAGTACTTC. Translating it yields CASSLPTRTQYF.